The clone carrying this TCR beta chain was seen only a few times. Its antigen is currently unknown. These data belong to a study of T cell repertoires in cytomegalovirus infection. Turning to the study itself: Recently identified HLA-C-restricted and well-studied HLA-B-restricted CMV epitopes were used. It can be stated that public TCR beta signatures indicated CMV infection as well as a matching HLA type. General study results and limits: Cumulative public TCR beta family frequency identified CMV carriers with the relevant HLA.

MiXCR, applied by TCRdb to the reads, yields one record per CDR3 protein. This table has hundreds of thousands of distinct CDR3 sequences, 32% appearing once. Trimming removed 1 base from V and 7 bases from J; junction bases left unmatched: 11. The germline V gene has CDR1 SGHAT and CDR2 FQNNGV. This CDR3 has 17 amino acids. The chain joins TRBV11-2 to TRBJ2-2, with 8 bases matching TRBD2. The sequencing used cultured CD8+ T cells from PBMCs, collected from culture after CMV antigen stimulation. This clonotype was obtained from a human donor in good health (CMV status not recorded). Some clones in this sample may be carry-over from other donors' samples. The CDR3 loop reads CASSLGSGGPNDGELFF. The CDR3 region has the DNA TGTGCCAGCAGCTTAGGGTCGGGGGGGCCGAATGACGGGGAGCTGTTTTTT.